The present entry profiles one TCR beta chain with its context. The CDR3 consists of 13 residues. Germline V gives CDR1 MNHEY, CDR2 SVGEGT. V was pared by 4 bases and J by 3 bases, with 9 bases between. This record comes from a study of blood T cell repertoires in COVID-19. Study summary: From T cells, B-cell-depleted T cells, or PBMCs came the material, which was cDNA or gDNA.

TCRdb keeps only in-frame clones here, not all; method: immunoSEQ multiplex PCR. The sample yields 200,000 to 250,000 clones, 90% seen once. Individuals aged about 18 to 89 years were recruited from 20 to 25 US areas. Donors were grouped by their self-reported clinical history. The J gene is TRBJ2-5, the V gene TRBV6-2 or TRBV6-3; the D is unclear. Input material: PBMCs or T cells enriched from blood (not recorded which). The sequence came from a man under 40 who had been exposed to COVID-19. The CDR3, as DNA: TGTGCCAGCAGTTCCGCGATCAAAGAGACCCAGTACTTC. The encoded protein is CASSSAIKETQYF.